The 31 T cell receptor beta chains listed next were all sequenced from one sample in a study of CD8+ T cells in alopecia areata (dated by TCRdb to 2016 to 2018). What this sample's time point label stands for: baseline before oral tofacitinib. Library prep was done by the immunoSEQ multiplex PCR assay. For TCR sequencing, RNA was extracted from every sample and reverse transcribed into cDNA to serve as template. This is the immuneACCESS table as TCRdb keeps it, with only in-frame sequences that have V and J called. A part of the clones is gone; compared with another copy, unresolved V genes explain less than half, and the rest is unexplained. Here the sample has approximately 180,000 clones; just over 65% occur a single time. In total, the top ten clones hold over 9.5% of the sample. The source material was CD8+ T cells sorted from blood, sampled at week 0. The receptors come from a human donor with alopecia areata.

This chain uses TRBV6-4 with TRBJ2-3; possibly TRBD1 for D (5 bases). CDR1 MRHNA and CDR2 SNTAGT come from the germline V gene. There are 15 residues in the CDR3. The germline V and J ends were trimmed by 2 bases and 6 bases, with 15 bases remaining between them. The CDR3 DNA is TGTGCCAGCAGTGACGTAAGGGGTACCCGGGATACGCAGTATTTT. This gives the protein CASSDVRGTRDTQYF.

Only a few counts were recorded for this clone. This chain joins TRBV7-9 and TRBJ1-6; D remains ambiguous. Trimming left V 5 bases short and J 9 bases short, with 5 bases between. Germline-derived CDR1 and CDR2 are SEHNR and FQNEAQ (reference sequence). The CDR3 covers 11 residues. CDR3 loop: CASSPGSPLHF. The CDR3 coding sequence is TGTGCCAGCAGCCCCGGTTCACCCCTCCACTTT.

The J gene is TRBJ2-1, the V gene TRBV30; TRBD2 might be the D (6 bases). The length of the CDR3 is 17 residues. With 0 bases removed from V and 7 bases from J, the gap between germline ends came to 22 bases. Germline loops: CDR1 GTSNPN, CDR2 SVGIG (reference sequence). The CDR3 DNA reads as TGTGCCTGGAGTGTTGACGGGGGACTCCCGTACGGTAATGAGCAGTTCTTC. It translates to CAWSVDGGLPYGNEQFF.

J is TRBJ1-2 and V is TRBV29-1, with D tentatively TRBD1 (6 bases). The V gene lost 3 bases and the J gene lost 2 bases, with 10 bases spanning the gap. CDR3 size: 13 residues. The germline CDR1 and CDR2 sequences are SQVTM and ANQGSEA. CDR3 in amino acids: CSVDRTENYGYTF. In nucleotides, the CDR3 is TGCAGCGTTGATAGGACAGAGAACTATGGCTACACCTTC.

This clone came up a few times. The CDR3 sequence: CASGAGKSEQYF. CDR3 sequence (DNA): TGTGCCAGCGGGGCAGGGAAGAGCGAGCAGTACTTC. The J gene is TRBJ2-7, the V gene TRBV13, with D tentatively TRBD1 (5 bases). Germline V gives CDR1 PRHDT, CDR2 FYEKMQ (reference sequence). V dropped 8 bases and J dropped 6 bases, with 14 bases sitting between them. This CDR3 is built from 12 residues.

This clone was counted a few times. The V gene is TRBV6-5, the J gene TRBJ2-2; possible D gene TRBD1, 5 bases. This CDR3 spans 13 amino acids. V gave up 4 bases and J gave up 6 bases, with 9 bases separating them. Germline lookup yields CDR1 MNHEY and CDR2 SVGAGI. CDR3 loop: CASSSVRAGELFF. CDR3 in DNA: TGTGCCAGCAGTTCCGTCAGGGCCGGGGAGCTGTTTTTT.

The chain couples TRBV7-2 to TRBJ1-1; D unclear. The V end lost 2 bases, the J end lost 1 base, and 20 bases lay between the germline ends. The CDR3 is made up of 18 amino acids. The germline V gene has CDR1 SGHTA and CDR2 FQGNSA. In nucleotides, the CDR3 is TGTGCCAGCAGCTTAATAATGAGGTGGGAGGCGAAGAACACTGAAGCTTTCTTT. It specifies CASSLIMRWEAKNTEAFF.

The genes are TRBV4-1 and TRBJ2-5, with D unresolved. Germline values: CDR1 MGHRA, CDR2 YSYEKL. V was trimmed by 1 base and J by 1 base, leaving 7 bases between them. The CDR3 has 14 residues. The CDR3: CASSQAWPQETQYF. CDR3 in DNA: TGCGCCAGCAGCCAAGCGTGGCCCCAAGAGACCCAGTACTTC.

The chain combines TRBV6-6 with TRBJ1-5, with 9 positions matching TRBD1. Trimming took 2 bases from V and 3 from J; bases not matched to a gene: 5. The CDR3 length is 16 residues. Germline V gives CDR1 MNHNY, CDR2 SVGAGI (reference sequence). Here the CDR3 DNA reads TGTGCCAGCAGTTACCTCGGGACAGGGCCCAATCAGCCCCAGCATTTT. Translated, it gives CASSYLGTGPNQPQHF.

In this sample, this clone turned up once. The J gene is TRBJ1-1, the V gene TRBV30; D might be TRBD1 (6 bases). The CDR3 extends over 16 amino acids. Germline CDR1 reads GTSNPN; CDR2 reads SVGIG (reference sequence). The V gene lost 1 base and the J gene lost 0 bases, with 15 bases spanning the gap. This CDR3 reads CAWSGRGQSMNTEAFF. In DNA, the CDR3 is TGTGCCTGGAGTGGCAGGGGCCAATCTATGAACACTGAAGCTTTCTTT.

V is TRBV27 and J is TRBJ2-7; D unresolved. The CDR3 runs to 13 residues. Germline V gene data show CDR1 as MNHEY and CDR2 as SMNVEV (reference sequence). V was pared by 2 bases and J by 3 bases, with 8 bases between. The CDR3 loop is CASSLAPDYEQYF. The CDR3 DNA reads TGTGCCAGCAGTTTAGCGCCAGACTACGAGCAGTACTTC.

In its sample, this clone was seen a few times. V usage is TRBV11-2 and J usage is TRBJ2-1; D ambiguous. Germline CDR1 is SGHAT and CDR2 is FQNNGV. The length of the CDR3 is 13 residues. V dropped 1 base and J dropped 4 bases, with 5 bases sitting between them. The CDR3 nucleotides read TGTGCCAGCAGCTTAGGACTGTACAATGAGCAGTTCTTC. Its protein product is CASSLGLYNEQFF.

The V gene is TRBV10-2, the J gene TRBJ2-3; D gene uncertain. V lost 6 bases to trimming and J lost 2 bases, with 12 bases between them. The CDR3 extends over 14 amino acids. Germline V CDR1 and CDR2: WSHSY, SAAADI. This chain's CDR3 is CASSFLAYTDTQYF. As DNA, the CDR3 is TGCGCCAGCAGCTTCTTAGCCTACACAGATACGCAGTATTTT.

CDR3 nucleotides: TGTGCCACCGGGACAGGGGGCGCTCAGCCCCAGCATTTT. Its protein is CATGTGGAQPQHF. The rearrangement joins TRBV5-6 to TRBJ1-5; 12 bases map to TRBD1. CDR3 length: 13 residues. With V trimmed by 9 bases and J by 6 bases, 4 bases remained unmatched. Germline values: CDR1 SGHDT, CDR2 YYEEEE.

In DNA form, the CDR3 reads TGCAGCGTTGAAGAGGCGGCCAGGGGGAGCTACGAGCAGTACTTC. Translated, it gives CSVEEAARGSYEQYF. The chain has TRBV29-1 and TRBJ2-7; 7 bases line up with TRBD1. V shed 0 bases and J 3 bases; nucleotides not matched to a gene: 8. Looked up from germline, CDR1 is SQVTM and CDR2 is ANQGSEA. This CDR3 is 15 amino acids long.

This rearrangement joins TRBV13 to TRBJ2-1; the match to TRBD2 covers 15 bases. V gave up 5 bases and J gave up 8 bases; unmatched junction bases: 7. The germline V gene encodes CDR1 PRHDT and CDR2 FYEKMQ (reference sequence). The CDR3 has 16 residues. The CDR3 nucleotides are TGTGCCAGCAGCGGGACTAGCGGGGGGCCCTTGCATGAGCAGTTCTTC. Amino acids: CASSGTSGGPLHEQFF.

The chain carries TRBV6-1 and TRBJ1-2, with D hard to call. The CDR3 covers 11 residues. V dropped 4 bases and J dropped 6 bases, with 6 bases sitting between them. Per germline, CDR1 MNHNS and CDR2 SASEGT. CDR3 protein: CASSGTDGYTF. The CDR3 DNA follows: TGTGCCAGCAGTGGGACGGATGGCTACACCTTC.

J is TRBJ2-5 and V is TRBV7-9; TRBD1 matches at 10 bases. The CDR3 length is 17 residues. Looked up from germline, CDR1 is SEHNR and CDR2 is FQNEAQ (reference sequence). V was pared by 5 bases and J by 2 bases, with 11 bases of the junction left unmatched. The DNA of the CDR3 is TGTGCCAGCAGCCAAAACCGACAGGGGGCCTCGCAAGAGACCCAGTACTTC. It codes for CASSQNRQGASQETQYF. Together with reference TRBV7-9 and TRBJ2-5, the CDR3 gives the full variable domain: DTGVSQNPRHKITKRGQNVTFRCDPISEHNRLYWYRQTLGQGPEFLTYFQNEAQLEKSRLLSDRFSAERPKGSFSTLEIQRTEQGDSAMYLCASSQNRQGASQETQYFGPGTRLLVL.

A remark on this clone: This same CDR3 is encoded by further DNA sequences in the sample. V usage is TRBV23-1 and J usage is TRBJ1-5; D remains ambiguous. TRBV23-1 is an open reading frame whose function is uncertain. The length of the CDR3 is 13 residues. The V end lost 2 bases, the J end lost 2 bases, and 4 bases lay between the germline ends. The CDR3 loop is CASSQIGNQPQHF. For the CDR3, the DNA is TGCGCCAGCAGTCAAATAGGCAATCAGCCCCAGCATTTT.

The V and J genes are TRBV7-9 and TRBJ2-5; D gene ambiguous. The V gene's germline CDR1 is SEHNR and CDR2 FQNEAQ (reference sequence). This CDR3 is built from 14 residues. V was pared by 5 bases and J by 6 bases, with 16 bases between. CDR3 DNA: TGTGCCAGCAGCCCCACATTGGCTGGACAGACCCAGTACTTC. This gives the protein CASSPTLAGQTQYF.

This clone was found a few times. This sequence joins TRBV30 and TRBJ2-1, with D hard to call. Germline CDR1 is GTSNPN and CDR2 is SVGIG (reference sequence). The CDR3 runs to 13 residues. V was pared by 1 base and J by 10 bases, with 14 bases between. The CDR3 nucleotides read TGTGCCTGGAGTGGGGTAGGATTTAGGGAGCAGTTCTTC. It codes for CAWSGVGFREQFF.

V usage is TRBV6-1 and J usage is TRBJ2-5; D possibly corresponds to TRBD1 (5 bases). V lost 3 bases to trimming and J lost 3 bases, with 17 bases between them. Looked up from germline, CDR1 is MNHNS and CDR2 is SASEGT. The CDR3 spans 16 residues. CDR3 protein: CASSENRLGWEETQYF. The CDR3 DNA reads TGTGCCAGCAGTGAGAACAGGCTGGGATGGGAAGAGACCCAGTACTTC.

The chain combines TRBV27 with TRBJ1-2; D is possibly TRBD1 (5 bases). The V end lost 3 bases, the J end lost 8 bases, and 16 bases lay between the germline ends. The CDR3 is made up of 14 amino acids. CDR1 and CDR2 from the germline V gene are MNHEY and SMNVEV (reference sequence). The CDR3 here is CASSFGTAMGGYTF. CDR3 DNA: TGTGCCAGCAGTTTCGGGACGGCGATGGGAGGCTACACCTTC.

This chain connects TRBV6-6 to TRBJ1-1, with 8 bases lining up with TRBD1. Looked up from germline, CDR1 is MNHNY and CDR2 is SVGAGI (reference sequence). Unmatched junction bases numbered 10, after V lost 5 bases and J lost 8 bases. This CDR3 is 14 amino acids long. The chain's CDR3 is CASSLGQGITEAFF. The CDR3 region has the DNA TGTGCCAGCAGTCTCGGACAGGGTATAACGGAAGCTTTCTTT.

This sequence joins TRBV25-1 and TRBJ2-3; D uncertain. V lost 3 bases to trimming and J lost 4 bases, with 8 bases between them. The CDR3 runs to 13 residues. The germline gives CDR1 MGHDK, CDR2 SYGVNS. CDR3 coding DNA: TGTGCCAGCAGTGACCGAGCGTCAGATACGCAGTATTTT. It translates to CASSDRASDTQYF.

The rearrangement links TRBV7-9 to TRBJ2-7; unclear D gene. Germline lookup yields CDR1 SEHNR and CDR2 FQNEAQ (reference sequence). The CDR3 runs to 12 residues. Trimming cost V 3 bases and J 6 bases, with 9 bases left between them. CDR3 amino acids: CASSFKGREQYF. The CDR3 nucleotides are TGTGCCAGCAGCTTTAAGGGTCGCGAGCAGTACTTC.

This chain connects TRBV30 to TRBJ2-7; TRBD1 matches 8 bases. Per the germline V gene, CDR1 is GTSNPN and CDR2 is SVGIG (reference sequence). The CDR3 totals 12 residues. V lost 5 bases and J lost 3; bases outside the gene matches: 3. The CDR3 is CAWDDRGYEQYF. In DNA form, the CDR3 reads TGTGCCTGGGATGACAGGGGCTACGAGCAGTACTTC.

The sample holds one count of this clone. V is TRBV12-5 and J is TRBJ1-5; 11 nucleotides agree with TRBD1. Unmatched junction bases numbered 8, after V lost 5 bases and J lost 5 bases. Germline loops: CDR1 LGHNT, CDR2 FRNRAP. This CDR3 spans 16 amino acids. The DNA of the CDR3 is TGTGCTAGTGGTAAGGACAGGGGGCTTGCCTATCAGCCCCAGCATTTT. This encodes CASGKDRGLAYQPQHF.

CDR3 in amino acids: CAWSVRGLAGNTIYF. The CDR3 DNA is TGTGCCTGGAGTGTACGGGGTCTGGCTGGAAACACCATATATTTT. The chain combines TRBV30 with TRBJ1-3; D call uncertain. Trimming took 0 bases from V and 2 from J, leaving 11 bases between them. This CDR3 region has 15 residues. Germline V gene sequence: CDR1 GTSNPN, CDR2 SVGIG (reference sequence).

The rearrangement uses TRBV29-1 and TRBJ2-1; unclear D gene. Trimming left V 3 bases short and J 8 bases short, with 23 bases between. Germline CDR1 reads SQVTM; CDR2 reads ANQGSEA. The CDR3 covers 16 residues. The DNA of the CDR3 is TGCAGCGTTGACGTTTTTCAGGAGTCGGGTTTCGATGAGCAGTTCTTC. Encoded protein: CSVDVFQESGFDEQFF.

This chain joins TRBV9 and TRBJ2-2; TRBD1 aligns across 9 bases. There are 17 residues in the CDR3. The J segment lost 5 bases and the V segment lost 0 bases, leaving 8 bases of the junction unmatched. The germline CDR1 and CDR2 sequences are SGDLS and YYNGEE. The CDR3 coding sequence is TGTGCCAGCAGCGTAGAATCGGGGACAGGGAAGACCGGGGAGCTGTTTTTT. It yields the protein CASSVESGTGKTGELFF.